Below are 13 T cell receptor beta chains sequenced from a single sample in a study of T cell changes during pregnancy in multiple sclerosis. Generated by immunoSEQ multiplex PCR, the TCRdb table keeps only in-frame clones and is missing some. The repertoire holds some 21,000 clones, with approximately 90% as singletons. Sequencing was performed on CD8+ T cells from peripheral blood mononuclear cells, taken in the second trimester of pregnancy. The receptors derive from a female donor in good health, enrolled as a control in a pregnancy study.

A single count supports this clone. The chain recombines TRBV5-1 with TRBJ2-7; 7 positions match TRBD1. The CDR3 runs 15 residues. Losses at the gene ends were 0 bases for V and 3 bases for J; bases not matched to a gene: 6. Per germline, CDR1 SGHRS and CDR2 YFSETQ. In DNA, the CDR3 is TGCGCCAGCAGCTTGGGACAGGGTCGGGACTACGAGCAGTACTTC. This codes for CASSLGQGRDYEQYF.

The V gene is TRBV11-2, the J gene TRBJ2-1; maybe TRBD1 (6 bases). Germline V lookup: CDR1 SGHAT, CDR2 FQNNGV. This CDR3 region has 15 residues. The V end lost 6 bases, the J end lost 2 bases, and 14 bases lay between the germline ends. The CDR3 nucleotides are TGTGCCAGCAGTATTATTCAGGGGCCCTACAATGAGCAGTTCTTC. Its translation is CASSIIQGPYNEQFF.

The genes are TRBV19 and TRBJ2-1; TRBD2 matches at 8 bases. V lost 5 bases to trimming and J lost 2 bases; unmatched junction nucleotides: 5. Germline-derived CDR1 and CDR2 are LNHDA and SQIVND (reference sequence). The CDR3 totals 15 residues. The CDR3 nucleotides read TGTGCCAGTAGTTTGAGTAGCGGGGCCTACAATGAGCAGTTCTTC. It yields the protein CASSLSSGAYNEQFF.

The chain uses TRBV5-1 and TRBJ1-1; 7 bases map to TRBD1. The J segment lost 5 bases and the V segment lost 4 bases, leaving 11 bases of the junction unmatched. Per germline, CDR1 SGHRS and CDR2 YFSETQ. The CDR3 loop spans 15 amino acids. The CDR3 here is CASSPGDSSGTEAFF. CDR3 nucleotides: TGCGCCAGCAGCCCGGGGGACAGCTCTGGGACTGAAGCTTTCTTT.

About this clone: Other DNA sequences of this sample code for an identical CDR3. The gene calls are TRBV7-9 and TRBJ2-1, with a tentative D call TRBD2 (5 bases). The CDR3 has 13 residues. Germline V gene data show CDR1 as SEHNR and CDR2 as FQNEAQ (reference sequence). Trimming removed 1 base from V and 8 bases from J, with 9 bases in between. CDR3 DNA sequence: TGTGCCAGCAGCTTAGGGGGAGTTGATGAGCAGTTCTTC. Its translation: CASSLGGVDEQFF. Based on the CDR3 plus reference TRBV7-9 and TRBJ2-1, the full variable domain is DTGVSQNPRHKITKRGQNVTFRCDPISEHNRLYWYRQTLGQGPEFLTYFQNEAQLEKSRLLSDRFSAERPKGSFSTLEIQRTEQGDSAMYLCASSLGGVDEQFFGPGTRLTVL.

The V and J genes are TRBV7-9 and TRBJ1-2; 9 bases align to TRBD1. With 5 bases clipped from V and 4 bases from J, the junction kept 11 bases outside the gene matches. The germline gives CDR1 SEHNR, CDR2 FQNEAQ (reference sequence). CDR3 size: 16 residues. CDR3 loop: CASSGIEGQGRYGYTF. CDR3 bases: TGTGCCAGCAGCGGCATAGAGGGACAGGGCCGCTATGGCTACACCTTC. The entire variable domain, with the rest obtained from reference TRBV7-9 and TRBJ1-2, is as follows: DTGVSQNPRHKITKRGQNVTFRCDPISEHNRLYWYRQTLGQGPEFLTYFQNEAQLEKSRLLSDRFSAERPKGSFSTLEIQRTEQGDSAMYLCASSGIEGQGRYGYTFGSGTRLTVV.

The CDR3 region has the DNA TGTGCCAGCACCCTCAGGGGGCCGGGGAACACTGAAGCTTTCTTT. Translating gives CASTLRGPGNTEAFF. The gene calls are TRBV27 and TRBJ1-1; 8 nucleotides match TRBD1. CDR3 size: 15 residues. V shed 7 bases, J shed 1 base, and the junction held 8 bases outside the gene matches. Looked up from germline, CDR1 is MNHEY and CDR2 is SMNVEV (reference sequence).

The chain carries TRBV5-1 and TRBJ2-1; TRBD2 matches 7 bases. The V segment lost 0 bases and the J segment 0 bases; nucleotides outside the gene matches: 3. This CDR3 is built from 16 residues. The germline V gene has CDR1 SGHRS and CDR2 YFSETQ. The CDR3 nucleotides are TGCGCCAGCAGCTTGGACGGCGGGGGCTCCTACAATGAGCAGTTCTTC. Protein sequence: CASSLDGGGSYNEQFF.

V is TRBV7-8 and J is TRBJ2-3; 11 nucleotides match TRBD2. V shed 4 bases and J 7 bases; nucleotides not matched to a gene: 16. Germline assignment: CDR1 SGHVS and CDR2 FQNEAQ. The CDR3 contains 18 residues. The CDR3 reads CASSSYQALAGVPNTQYF. The CDR3 nucleotides are TGTGCCAGCAGCTCGTATCAGGCACTAGCGGGAGTTCCCAATACGCAGTATTTT.

The chain joins TRBV6-4 to TRBJ1-5, with TRBD1 as a possible D gene (5 bases). V lost 2 bases to trimming and J lost 2 bases, with 13 bases between them. Germline V gives CDR1 MRHNA, CDR2 SNTAGT. The CDR3 consists of 16 residues. CDR3 in amino acids: CASSDPRGARNQPQHF. The CDR3 nucleotides read TGTGCCAGCAGTGACCCGCGGGGCGCGCGCAATCAGCCCCAGCATTTT.

The chain combines TRBV6-5 with TRBJ2-1; TRBD2 is a possible D gene (5 bases). The CDR3 is made up of 13 amino acids. Looked up from germline, CDR1 is MNHEY and CDR2 is SVGAGI. V was shortened by 7 bases and J by 7 bases, with 14 bases between the two germline ends. CDR3 sequence: CASTHGIMNEQFF. The CDR3 DNA sequence: TGTGCCAGCACGCACGGGATTATGAATGAGCAGTTCTTC.

V is TRBV14 and J is TRBJ2-1; D gene ambiguous. The CDR3 consists of 11 residues. Germline V gene lookup returns CDR1 SGHDN and CDR2 FVKESK. V lost 3 bases, J lost 7 bases, and 4 bases lay in between. CDR3 loop: CASSHLNEQFF. The CDR3, as DNA: TGTGCCAGCAGCCACCTTAATGAGCAGTTCTTC.

The chain couples TRBV9 to TRBJ2-3; D gene uncertain. The CDR3 consists of 12 residues. Per germline, CDR1 SGDLS and CDR2 YYNGEE. Trimming took off 4 bases at V and 8 bases at J, with 11 bases between the two ends. CDR3 bases: TGTGCCAGCAGCTTAACTATAGGTACGCAGTATTTT. Translating gives CASSLTIGTQYF. Combining the CDR3 with reference TRBV9 and TRBJ2-3 gives the whole variable domain DSGVTQTPKHLITATGQRVTLRCSPRSGDLSVYWYQQSLDQGLQFLIQYYNGEERAKGNILERFSAQQFPDLHSELNLSSLELGDSALYFCASSLTIGTQYFGPGTRLTVL.